This TCR beta chain appears in the sequencing data of a study of neurological immune-mediated disorders. Whole-study results and caveats: There were no CDR3 amino acid sequences shared by expanded clones across subjects, a result suggesting private repertoires in all groups. In HTLV-1-associated myelopathy, TCR clonal expansion was greatest, whereas multiple sclerosis had the least, falling below healthy controls.

The germline CDR1 and CDR2 sequences are SGHDT and YYEEEE. The CDR3 is made up of 16 amino acids. The ends lost 2 bases at V and 2 bases at J; junction bases unmatched: 9. The cDNA was synthesized by means of template-switch 5'RACE, which was carried out with 10-nucleotide random UMIs. TCRdb reanalysed the 5' RACE reads using MiXCR and keeps one entry per CDR3 protein. Of around 70,000 distinct CDR3 sequences listed, 5.2% were seen once; the top ten hold approximately 2.8%. This clonotype was seen ten or more times. Antigen unknown. PBMCs stored at -80 C, 2 million in total, were the source of the unsorted libraries.

The clonotype comes from a woman aged 25 to 45 with multiple sclerosis. This sequence joins TRBV5-6 and TRBJ1-2; TRBD1 matches 7 bases. Sample: PBMCs. CDR3 nucleotides: TGTGCCAGCAGCTTATTTCAGGGGGGCACCAACTATGGCTACACCTTC. As protein: CASSLFQGGTNYGYTF.